Listed here is a single T cell receptor beta chain. Its matching antigen is unknown. This entry is derived from a study of cytomegalovirus exposure and HLA in healthy donors. Study conclusions and caveats: Later on, a genetic analysis was performed. It linked a missense variant in DCLRE1C with V- and J-gene trimming of TCR beta.

The primer mix had 60 Vbeta and 13 Jbeta primers. Assay used: immunoSEQ multiplex PCR; TCRdb lists only in-frame clones, some missing. The profile shows 140,000 to 150,000 clones, approximately 80% of them singletons. V was pared by 4 bases and J by 1 base, with 15 bases between. The CDR3 spans 15 residues. Germline assignment: CDR1 SGHNT and CDR2 YYREEE (reference sequence). This rearrangement joins TRBV5-4 to TRBJ2-7; D may be TRBD1 (6 bases). Sequences were obtained from PBMCs. This TCR was sampled from a man in his forties or fifties in good health and CMV-seronegative. The CDR3 sequence: CASSPDRILSYEQYF. CDR3 coding DNA: TGTGCCAGCAGCCCGGACAGAATCCTATCCTACGAGCAGTACTTC. The variable domain in full, with the rest retrieved from reference TRBV5-4 and TRBJ2-7, is ETGVTQSPTHLIKTRGQQVTLRCSSQSGHNTVSWYQQALGQGPQFIFQYYREEENGRGNFPPRFSGLQFPNYSSELNVNALELDDSALYLCASSPDRILSYEQYFGPGTRLTVT.